A single sample gave rise to the 17 T cell receptor beta chains below, sequenced in a study of a mutant IDH1 vaccine in newly diagnosed glioma. The protocol was immunoSEQ multiplex PCR, while the TCRdb copy is restricted to in-frame clones and leaves out a portion. The sample contains just under 95,000 clones, about four fifths of which appear only once. The time point denotes: baseline, week 1 (first vaccination visit). Specified treatment: pre-vaccination baseline after standard-of-care therapy. Specimen: PBMCs, collected from a glioma patient treated with radiotherapy, temozolomide or both. These receptors were collected from a woman between 45 and 60 years old with glioma.

CDR3 DNA sequence: TGCGCCAGCAGCGGGGCGAGACTAGCGACAGATACGCAGTATTTT. Its translation is CASSGARLATDTQYF. This rearrangement joins TRBV5-1 to TRBJ2-3, with 8 bases fitting TRBD2. The CDR3 covers 15 residues. The J segment lost 3 bases and the V segment lost 4 bases, leaving 7 bases of the junction unmatched. Germline V gives CDR1 SGHRS, CDR2 YFSETQ.

The chain combines TRBV10-3 with TRBJ2-3; 8 nucleotides line up with TRBD2. The CDR3 consists of 16 residues. Germline CDR1 ENHRY, CDR2 SYGVKD. Unmatched junction bases numbered 10, after V lost 6 bases and J lost 2 bases. CDR3 residues: CAIRTGGAGPTDTQYF. The CDR3 bases are TGTGCCATCAGGACCGGGGGGGCCGGGCCCACAGATACGCAGTATTTT.

V is TRBV5-4 and J is TRBJ2-1; D might be TRBD2 (5 bases). This CDR3 has 15 residues. The germline gives CDR1 SGHNT, CDR2 YYREEE (reference sequence). Trimming shortened V by 4 bases and J by 8 bases, and 19 bases separated the two germline ends. The CDR3 DNA reads TGTGCCAGCAGCGTCAGCGGCCTGGCCGAGGATGAGCAGTTCTTC. Translation: CASSVSGLAEDEQFF.

J is TRBJ2-4 and V is TRBV7-8; either TRBD1 or TRBD2 may fit D (6 bases each). The ends were cut back, 8 bases at V and 0 bases at J, with 14 bases in the middle. This CDR3 comprises 15 residues. CDR1 is SGHVS, CDR2 FQNEAQ, per germline. The CDR3 region has the DNA TGTGCCAGCTCTCAAGGGGGGAGAGCCAAAAACATTCAGTACTTC. This gives the protein CASSQGGRAKNIQYF.

The chain uses TRBV7-2 and TRBJ2-7, with D tentatively TRBD2 (6 bases). This CDR3 spans 13 amino acids. From germline, CDR1 is SGHTA and CDR2 FQGNSA. The germline V and J ends were trimmed by 6 bases and 2 bases, with 11 bases remaining between them. The CDR3, as DNA: TGTGCCAGCAGTACCAGCGGGCCCTACGAGCAGTACTTC. This encodes CASSTSGPYEQYF.

The J gene is TRBJ1-1, the V gene TRBV5-6, with D unresolved. Trimming removed 0 bases at V and 0 bases at J, with 15 bases between. This CDR3 contains 17 residues. CDR1 and CDR2 (germline): SGHDT, YYEEEE. CDR3 protein: CASSLGPGRLLNTEAFF. In DNA form, the CDR3 reads TGTGCCAGCAGCTTGGGACCGGGGAGGCTCCTGAACACTGAAGCTTTCTTT.

The gene calls are TRBV6-5 and TRBJ2-5; tentative D call: TRBD2 (6 bases). The V end was cut by 4 bases, the J end by 5 bases, with 17 bases between. This CDR3 has 15 amino acids. Germline-derived CDR1 and CDR2 are MNHEY and SVGAGI. In nucleotides, the CDR3 is TGTGCCAGCAGTTGGGGTGGAGGGGAATCCGAGACCCAGTACTTC. Translating it yields CASSWGGGESETQYF.

This chain joins TRBV9 and TRBJ1-2; D is undetermined. Trimming removed 3 bases at V and 8 bases at J, with 11 bases between. CDR1 and CDR2 (germline): SGDLS, YYNGEE. This CDR3 has 12 residues. CDR3 region: CASSGDFIGYTF. CDR3 nucleotide sequence: TGTGCCAGCAGCGGTGATTTTATCGGCTACACCTTC.

The chain carries TRBV21-1 and TRBJ2-7. TRBV21-1 is classified as a pseudogene. The CDR3 consists of 17 residues. The CDR3 reads CASSRMSSQPTFCEQYF. Written as DNA, the CDR3 is TGTGCCAGCAGCCGGATGTCCTCCCAACCTACGTTCTGTGAGCAGTACTTC.

The chain combines TRBV20-1 with TRBJ1-1, with TRBD1 as a possible D gene (5 bases). The CDR3 has 11 amino acids. Germline CDR1 is DFQATT and CDR2 is SNEGSKA (reference sequence). V shed 1 base and J shed 12 bases, with 12 bases lying between them. This CDR3 reads CSARAGPGPFF. Here the CDR3 DNA reads TGCAGTGCTAGAGCGGGGCCCGGGCCTTTCTTT.

V gene TRBV20-1 combines with J gene TRBJ2-3; D uncertain. V shed 6 bases and J shed 0 bases, with 4 bases lying between them. The germline CDR1 and CDR2 sequences are DFQATT and SNEGSKA (reference sequence). The CDR3 length is 11 residues. The CDR3 sequence: CSAGSTDTQYF. In nucleotides, the CDR3 is TGCAGTGCCGGTAGCACAGATACGCAGTATTTT.

The chain has TRBV30 and TRBJ1-4; D not resolved. The germline CDR1 and CDR2 sequences are GTSNPN and SVGIG (reference sequence). The CDR3 has 15 amino acids. V was trimmed by 5 bases and J by 2 bases, leaving 15 bases between them. The CDR3 region has the DNA TGTGCCTGGCGAAAAAAGACTATGACTAATGAAAAACTGTTTTTT. Its translation: CAWRKKTMTNEKLFF.

This chain links TRBV27 with TRBJ1-1, with D perhaps matching TRBD1 (5 bases). The CDR3 length is 13 residues. Trimming pared 8 bases from V and 4 bases from J, leaving 14 bases between. Per germline, CDR1 MNHEY and CDR2 SMNVEV (reference sequence). The CDR3 DNA follows: TGTGCCAGCGCCGAGACACAGGCCACTGAAGCTTTCTTT. It yields the protein CASAETQATEAFF.

This clone was found a few times. This chain uses TRBV30 with TRBJ1-1; D gene unclear. Germline lookup yields CDR1 GTSNPN and CDR2 SVGIG (reference sequence). Trimming took 0 bases from V and 0 from J, leaving 5 bases between them. The CDR3 loop spans 13 amino acids. Written as DNA, the CDR3 is TGTGCCTGGAGTGTACGGTTGAACACTGAAGCTTTCTTT. As protein: CAWSVRLNTEAFF.

This clone showed up just once. This chain uses TRBV25-1 with TRBJ2-3; 7 bases align to TRBD2. In germline, CDR1 is MGHDK, CDR2 SYGVNS. Losses at the gene ends were 3 bases for V and 2 bases for J; bases not matched to a gene: 8. The CDR3 is 16 amino acids. The CDR3 DNA reads TGTGCCAGCAGTGACCCCGGCCGGGGGGTCACAGATACGCAGTATTTT. Protein sequence: CASSDPGRGVTDTQYF.

The rearrangement joins TRBV27 to TRBJ2-1; 11 nucleotides line up with TRBD2. V lost 5 bases and J lost 9; bases outside the gene matches: 9. Germline V gives CDR1 MNHEY, CDR2 SMNVEV (reference sequence). The CDR3 length is 15 residues. Here the CDR3 DNA reads TGTGCCAGCAGTGCAACTAGCGGGGGACCAATTGAGCAGTTCTTC. Amino acid sequence: CASSATSGGPIEQFF.

The chain carries TRBV27 and TRBJ2-3, with TRBD2 matching 14 bases. The J segment lost 2 bases and the V segment lost 8 bases, leaving 6 bases of the junction unmatched. The CDR3 is 16 amino acids. Germline lookup yields CDR1 MNHEY and CDR2 SMNVEV (reference sequence). CDR3 residues: CASSGTSGGYTDTQYF. CDR3 nucleotide sequence: TGTGCCAGCTCGGGGACTAGCGGGGGATACACAGATACGCAGTATTTT.